A single sample gave rise to the 15 T cell receptor beta chains below, sequenced in a study of shared clonotypes between healthy human individuals. The data were produced by immunoSEQ multiplex PCR, yet TCRdb's version contains in-frame clones alone and is incomplete. The sample consists of roughly 1,500,000 clones, 98% of them appearing once. The sequenced sample was naive CD4+ T cells sorted from blood. Stated subset: CD45RA+ positively selected. These receptors all come from a young man in good health.

The rearrangement uses TRBV5-1 and TRBJ2-7; no clear D. V was trimmed by 0 bases and J by 8 bases, leaving 18 bases between them. The CDR3 totals 15 residues. CDR1 SGHRS and CDR2 YFSETQ come from the germline V gene. The CDR3 DNA is TGCGCCAGCAGCTTGGAGTTTGGGCTAAATAATCAGCAGTACTTC. It is translated as CASSLEFGLNNQQYF.

This chain uses TRBV7-9 with TRBJ2-2; D gene ambiguous. CDR3 length: 13 amino acids. Deletions cut 4 bases from V and 7 bases from J, with 10 bases between. In germline, CDR1 is SEHNR, CDR2 FQNEAQ (reference sequence). The CDR3 DNA sequence: TGTGCCAGCAGCTGGCCAGGAAGCGGGGAGCTGTTTTTT. Residues: CASSWPGSGELFF.

The chain joins TRBV4-3 to TRBJ2-3; TRBD2 agrees at 8 bases. Germline CDR1 reads LGHNA; CDR2 reads YSLEER. CDR3 size: 16 residues. J was trimmed by 0 bases and V by 2 bases; bases with no gene match: 4. The CDR3 protein is CASSQLASGSTDTQYF. In DNA form, the CDR3 reads TGCGCCAGCAGCCAATTGGCTAGCGGGAGCACAGATACGCAGTATTTT.

This chain uses TRBV18 with TRBJ2-2; D remains unclear. Trimming left V 4 bases short and J 1 base short, with 10 bases between. The germline V gene has CDR1 KGHSH and CDR2 LQKENI. The CDR3 consists of 15 residues. DNA of the CDR3: TGTGCCAGCTCACAGGAGAGAAGGAACACCGGGGAGCTGTTTTTT. Translation gives CASSQERRNTGELFF.

V usage is TRBV5-1 and J usage is TRBJ2-3; D is ambiguous. Trimming stripped 2 bases from V and 4 bases from J, with 5 bases between. This CDR3 comprises 12 residues. In germline, CDR1 is SGHRS, CDR2 YFSETQ. In DNA form, the CDR3 reads TGCGCCAGCAGCTTATCGGCAGATACGCAGTATTTT. Amino acid sequence: CASSLSADTQYF.

This chain links TRBV23-1 with TRBJ1-2, with 8 positions matching TRBD1. TRBV23-1 is designated an ORF whose function remains uncertain. The CDR3 sequence is 14 residues long. The junction had 9 bases not matched to a gene; V was cut back by 6 bases and J by 6 bases. The DNA of the CDR3 is TGCGCCAGCAGGCGGACAGGGAGAGGGGATGGCTACACCTTC. Encoded protein: CASRRTGRGDGYTF.

The chain is built from TRBV6-6 and TRBJ1-4; D ambiguous. Deletions cut 2 bases from V and 7 bases from J, with 11 bases between. Germline V gene data show CDR1 as MNHNY and CDR2 as SVGAGI (reference sequence). The CDR3 extends over 14 amino acids. The CDR3 is CASSYAGFGEKLFF. The DNA for the CDR3 is TGTGCCAGCAGTTACGCAGGCTTCGGTGAAAAACTGTTTTTT.

This chain uses TRBV11-2 with TRBJ2-1, with TRBD2 identical over 8 bases. From germline, CDR1 is SGHAT and CDR2 FQNNGV. The CDR3 runs 11 residues. V lost 6 bases to trimming and J lost 14 bases; unmatched junction nucleotides: 6. The CDR3, as DNA: TGTGCCAGCAGTTCCGGGACTAGGAAGTTCTTC. Its protein product is CASSSGTRKFF.

The rearrangement joins TRBV29-1 to TRBJ1-2; 8 nucleotides agree with TRBD1. Germline CDR1 SQVTM, CDR2 ANQGSEA. Losses at the gene ends were 7 bases for V and 5 bases for J; bases not matched to a gene: 6. This CDR3 is built from 12 residues. CDR3 coding DNA: TGCAGCGCCATAGGACAGGGATATGGCTACACCTTC. This encodes CSAIGQGYGYTF.

As concerns this clone: Within the sample, other DNA sequences also encode this same CDR3. The V gene is TRBV5-1, the J gene TRBJ1-1, with D maybe TRBD1 (6 bases). The germline CDR1 and CDR2 sequences are SGHRS and YFSETQ. The CDR3 is 14 residues long. V was clipped by 4 bases and J by 0 bases, with 10 bases between them. Written as DNA, the CDR3 is TGCGCCAGCAGCCCTGGACAGATGAACACTGAAGCTTTCTTT. Translation: CASSPGQMNTEAFF.

This clone appeared a single time. V usage is TRBV10-3 and J usage is TRBJ1-4; a weak D match, TRBD1 (5 bases). V gave up 2 bases and J gave up 5 bases, with 15 bases separating them. There are 16 residues in the CDR3. CDR1 is ENHRY and CDR2 is SYGVKD in the germline V gene. The CDR3 reads CAISENQGSGNEKLFF. For the CDR3, the DNA is TGTGCCATCAGTGAGAATCAGGGTAGTGGGAATGAAAAACTGTTTTTT.

Regarding this clone: Other DNA sequences in this sample translate to the same CDR3. The V and J genes are TRBV5-1 and TRBJ2-3; 7 bases agree with TRBD1. In germline, CDR1 is SGHRS, CDR2 YFSETQ. V dropped 0 bases and J dropped 1; count of bases not matched to a gene: 2. The CDR3 runs 15 residues. The CDR3 coding sequence is TGCGCCAGCAGCTTGGCCCAGGGGGGCACAGATACGCAGTATTTT. This sequence encodes CASSLAQGGTDTQYF.

The chain joins TRBV28 to TRBJ1-4; D unresolved. V was pared by 5 bases and J by 7 bases, with 14 bases between. This CDR3 spans 14 amino acids. The germline V gene has CDR1 MDHEN and CDR2 SYDVKM. CDR3 DNA sequence: TGTGCCAGCAGTACCCCCGGGCAGACTGAAAAACTGTTTTTT. It specifies CASSTPGQTEKLFF.

The V gene is TRBV7-2, the J gene TRBJ1-2; D is perhaps TRBD1 (5 bases). Trimming pared 5 bases from V and 8 bases from J, leaving 18 bases between. From germline, CDR1 is SGHTA and CDR2 FQGNSA. This CDR3 is 14 amino acids long. CDR3 in DNA: TGTGCCAGCAGCCCAGGGAGTCAGAGCCGGGGCTACACCTTC. Amino acid sequence: CASSPGSQSRGYTF.

A word on this clone: Other nucleotide sequences from this sample produce the same CDR3. J is TRBJ1-5 and V is TRBV7-2; a weak D match, TRBD1 (6 bases). The CDR3 runs to 14 residues. V shed 5 bases and J shed 6 bases, with 14 bases lying between them. Germline CDR1 is SGHTA and CDR2 is FQGNSA. The CDR3 sequence: CASSPGGGSQPQHF. CDR3 sequence (DNA): TGTGCCAGCAGCCCGGGGGGGGGCAGTCAGCCCCAGCATTTT.